This entry lists 12 T cell receptor beta chains sequenced from one sample in a study of blood T cell repertoires in COVID-19. The data were produced by immunoSEQ multiplex PCR, yet TCRdb's version contains in-frame clones alone and is incomplete. The table has 190,000 or so clones, about 81% seen once; the top ten hold about 10%. What was sequenced was PBMCs or T cells enriched from blood (not recorded which). Receptor source: a man aged 35 to 55 who had recovered from COVID-19.

The rearrangement joins TRBV4-1 to TRBJ2-3, with 9 bases lining up with TRBD2. V gave up 8 bases and J gave up 4 bases; unmatched junction bases: 4. CDR3 length equals 13 residues. Germline V gene data show CDR1 as MGHRA and CDR2 as YSYEKL. The CDR3 region is CASSGTSSDTQYF. The CDR3 coding sequence is TGCGCCAGCTCCGGGACTAGCTCAGATACGCAGTATTTT.

The J gene is TRBJ2-1, the V gene TRBV7-9; D perhaps matches TRBD2 (6 bases). Per germline, CDR1 SEHNR and CDR2 FQNEAQ (reference sequence). The V gene lost 11 bases and the J gene lost 6 bases, with 11 bases spanning the gap. This CDR3 has 11 residues. The CDR3, as DNA: TGTGCCGGGGGGACTGCCAATGAGCAGTTCTTC. This codes for CAGGTANEQFF.

The chain carries TRBV2 and TRBJ1-1; D is perhaps TRBD1 (6 bases). Germline lookup yields CDR1 SNHLY and CDR2 FYNNEI. Between the trimmed V and J ends, which lost 7 bases and 0 bases, there was a span of 12 bases. The CDR3 runs to 14 residues. CDR3 amino acids: CASTRTDLNTEAFF. The DNA for the CDR3 is TGTGCCAGCACCCGGACAGACCTGAACACTGAAGCTTTCTTT.

The chain combines TRBV29-1 with TRBJ1-5; D is unclear. CDR1 and CDR2 (germline): SQVTM, ANQGSEA. This CDR3 has 13 residues. Trimming pared 6 bases from V and 0 bases from J, leaving 9 bases between. CDR3 bases: TGCAGCGTCGGGGAGAATAGCAATCAGCCCCAGCATTTT. This translates into CSVGENSNQPQHF.

The rearrangement joins TRBV18 to TRBJ2-1; D might be TRBD2 (5 bases). The V and J ends lost 5 bases and 0 bases respectively, with 5 bases between them. Germline V CDR1 and CDR2: KGHSH, LQKENI. The CDR3 is 13 amino acids. In DNA, the CDR3 is TGTGCCAGCTCAGCGGGCTCCTACAATGAGCAGTTCTTC. It encodes CASSAGSYNEQFF.

This chain uses TRBV14 with TRBJ1-3; D call uncertain. CDR3 length equals 16 residues. Germline CDR1 reads SGHDN; CDR2 reads FVKESK. Trimming shortened V by 4 bases and J by 0 bases, and 13 bases separated the two germline ends. The CDR3 protein is CASSRPTGSSGNTIYF. The CDR3 DNA follows: TGTGCCAGCAGCCGACCGACGGGGAGCTCTGGAAACACCATATATTTT.

The rearrangement joins TRBV7-2 to TRBJ2-3; 8 bases agree with TRBD1. After removal of 4 bases from V and 7 bases from J, the junction contained 4 bases not matched to a gene. CDR1 and CDR2 from the germline V gene are SGHTA and FQGNSA. The CDR3 spans 13 residues. The CDR3 DNA reads as TGTGCCAGCAGCTGGGGGACAGGAAATACGCAGTATTTT. This encodes CASSWGTGNTQYF.

The chain carries TRBV2 and TRBJ1-6; TRBD1 matches at 7 bases. CDR1 is SNHLY, CDR2 FYNNEI, per germline. J gave up 7 bases and V 7 bases, and 4 bases lay outside the gene matches. The CDR3 extends over 13 amino acids. The CDR3 loop is CASMGRGNSPLHF. CDR3 nucleotides: TGTGCCAGCATGGGCAGGGGGAATTCACCCCTCCACTTT.

The chain joins TRBV3-1 (or the pseudogene TRBV3-2) to TRBJ2-3; TRBD2 might be the D (6 bases). Germline loops: CDR1 LGHDT, CDR2 YNNKEL (reference sequence). Trimming took 4 bases from V and 4 from J, leaving 21 bases between them. There are 17 residues in the CDR3. CDR3 sequence (DNA): TGTGCCAGCAGCCCGCCGGACTACCTTGGTGGCCCAGATACGCAGTATTTT. It encodes CASSPPDYLGGPDTQYF.

The chain joins TRBV2 to TRBJ2-1; no definite D call. The germline V gene encodes CDR1 SNHLY and CDR2 FYNNEI. The CDR3 extends over 16 amino acids. The V gene lost 3 bases and the J gene lost 0 bases, with 12 bases spanning the gap. CDR3: CASSESAASSYNEQFF. DNA for the CDR3: TGTGCCAGCAGTGAGTCGGCGGCGAGCTCCTACAATGAGCAGTTCTTC.

This chain uses TRBV9 with TRBJ1-5, with 10 bases lining up with TRBD1. The trim removed 4 bases at V and 2 bases at J, leaving 3 bases unmatched. Germline CDR1 and CDR2: SGDLS and YYNGEE. The CDR3 extends over 15 amino acids. DNA of the CDR3: TGTGCCAGCAGCTCAGGGACAGGGGGCAATCAGCCCCAGCATTTT. Translation: CASSSGTGGNQPQHF.

A few counts support this clone. The rearrangement links TRBV19 to TRBJ1-5; 11 bases agree with TRBD1. The V segment lost 4 bases and the J segment 3 bases; nucleotides outside the gene matches: 5. CDR1 is LNHDA, CDR2 SQIVND, per germline (reference sequence). This CDR3 comprises 16 residues. The CDR3 here is CASSTRGQGDNQPQHF. CDR3 bases: TGTGCCAGTAGTACCAGGGGACAGGGGGACAATCAGCCCCAGCATTTT. Together with reference TRBV19 and TRBJ1-5, the CDR3 gives the full variable domain: DGGITQSPKYLFRKEGQNVTLSCEQNLNHDAMYWYRQDPGQGLRLIYYSQIVNDFQKGDIAEGYSVSREKKESFPLTVTSAQKNPTAFYLCASSTRGQGDNQPQHFGDGTRLSIL.